The 18 T cell receptor beta chains in this list originate from one sample, sequenced in a study of regulatory T cells in long-lasting Graves disease. Library construction for TCR beta used iRepertoire HTBI primers and Arm-PCR of CDR3 regions. One entry per CDR3 protein results from TCRdb running MiXCR on the multiplex PCR reads. The data show about 470,000 distinct CDR3 sequences, with roughly 17% seen just once and 12% held by the top ten. Time point defined: newly diagnosed GD, antithyroid drugs for less than 3 months. From PBMCs, RNA was extracted and then used to make the TCR library. These data were also filed under a second study, of T cells in Graves' hyperthyroidism and ophthalmopathy.

Specimen: peripheral blood mononuclear cells (PBMCs), collected at new diagnosis, from a patient treated with antithyroid drugs. The receptors come from a man between 40 and 49 years old with Graves disease.

This chain's CDR3 is CAGIAGGPHEQYF. The CDR3 nucleotides are TGTGCCGGAATAGCGGGAGGGCCCCACGAGCAGTACTTC. The chain is built from TRBV12-3 or TRBV12-4 and TRBJ2-7, with TRBD2 matching over 11 bases. After removal of 11 bases from V and 5 bases from J, the junction contained 8 bases not matched to a gene. CDR3 length: 13 amino acids.

The chain uses TRBV30 and TRBJ2-1; 10 nucleotides align to TRBD2. The germline V gene encodes CDR1 GTSNPN and CDR2 SVGIG (reference sequence). The CDR3 length is 17 residues. V was clipped by 0 bases and J by 9 bases; unmatched bases: 14. The CDR3: CAWSVPPEAGGPGEQFF. CDR3 sequence (DNA): TGTGCCTGGAGTGTACCGCCGGAAGCGGGAGGGCCCGGTGAGCAGTTCTTC.

In its sample, this clonotype was seen a few times. The rearrangement joins TRBV28 to TRBJ1-3; TRBD1 agrees at 10 bases. This CDR3 spans 16 amino acids. Germline loops: CDR1 MDHEN, CDR2 SYDVKM. Trimming took 5 bases from V and 1 from J; bases not matched to a gene: 5. CDR3 in amino acids: CASSPQDRGSGNTIYF. CDR3 DNA sequence: TGTGCCAGCAGTCCCCAGGACAGGGGGTCTGGAAACACCATATATTTT.

This chain links TRBV5-1 with TRBJ2-2; TRBD2 is a possible D gene (6 bases). CDR3 length: 16 amino acids. Between the trimmed V and J ends, which lost 0 bases and 8 bases, there was a span of 17 bases. Germline CDR1 reads SGHRS; CDR2 reads YFSETQ. The CDR3 reads CASSLAPDTAGGELFF. The CDR3 DNA follows: TGCGCCAGCAGCTTGGCCCCCGACACCGCGGGGGGGGAGCTGTTTTTT.

This clonotype has a count of ten or more. The V and J genes are TRBV11-2 and TRBJ2-1; either TRBD1 or TRBD2 may supply D (5 bases each). The V gene lost 4 bases and the J gene lost 4 bases, with 5 bases spanning the gap. The germline gives CDR1 SGHAT, CDR2 FQNNGV. This CDR3 contains 12 residues. In DNA form, the CDR3 reads TGTGCCAGCAGCTGGGGGTACAATGAGCAGTTCTTC. It encodes CASSWGYNEQFF.

The gene calls are TRBV19 and TRBJ1-2; D is ambiguous. CDR1 and CDR2 from the germline V gene are LNHDA and SQIVND (reference sequence). This CDR3 comprises 14 residues. The germline V and J ends were trimmed by 3 bases and 2 bases, with 10 bases remaining between them. The CDR3 region is CASSIRFGNYGYTF. The CDR3 nucleotides read TGTGCCAGTAGTATTCGCTTCGGCAACTATGGCTACACCTTC.

This clonotype was counted ten times or more. This rearrangement joins TRBV10-3 to TRBJ2-1, with 9 bases identical to TRBD2. V lost 6 bases and J lost 4; bases outside the gene matches: 7. In germline, CDR1 is ENHRY, CDR2 SYGVKD. The CDR3 consists of 15 residues. CDR3 DNA sequence: TGTGCCATCAGAATAGCGGGAGCAGATTACAATGAGCAGTTCTTC. Translating it yields CAIRIAGADYNEQFF.

This clonotype was picked up a small number of times. V usage is TRBV29-1 and J usage is TRBJ2-3; the D gene is possibly TRBD2 (6 bases). Germline CDR1 is SQVTM and CDR2 is ANQGSEA. V dropped 3 bases and J dropped 1 base, with 14 bases sitting between them. This CDR3 region has 15 residues. In nucleotides, the CDR3 is TGCAGCGTTGAGGGGCACGGCGGGGGCACAGATACGCAGTATTTT. Translating gives CSVEGHGGGTDTQYF.

The chain recombines TRBV18 with TRBJ2-2; a possible D gene is TRBD1 (5 bases). V lost 1 base and J lost 3, with 6 bases in between. The CDR3 totals 14 residues. CDR1 and CDR2 (germline): KGHSH, LQKENI. The CDR3 nucleotides read TGTGCCAGCTCACCACAGACAGACACCGGGGAGCTGTTTTTT. It translates to CASSPQTDTGELFF. Looking up the rest from reference TRBV18 and TRBJ2-2 gives the full variable domain: NAGVMQNPRHLVRRRGQEARLRCSPMKGHSHVYWYRQLPEEGLKFMVYLQKENIIDESGMPKERFSAEFPKEGPSILRIQQVVRGDSAAYFCASSPQTDTGELFFGEGSRLTVL.

The V and J genes are TRBV20-1 and TRBJ2-4, with 10 bases matching TRBD2. The CDR3 consists of 14 residues. In germline, CDR1 is DFQATT, CDR2 SNEGSKA (reference sequence). After removal of 5 bases from V and 5 bases from J, the junction contained 6 bases not matched to a gene. The DNA of the CDR3 is TGCAGTGCTCTCACTCTAGCGGGAGAAAACATTCAGTACTTC. Amino acids: CSALTLAGENIQYF.

The chain combines TRBV20-1 with TRBJ2-6, with D unclear. The CDR3 is 14 amino acids. Germline CDR1 DFQATT, CDR2 SNEGSKA (reference sequence). With 1 base removed from V and 0 bases from J, the gap between germline ends came to 4 bases. The CDR3 nucleotides are TGCAGTGCTAGAGGAGACTCTGGGGCCAACGTCCTGACTTTC. Translated: CSARGDSGANVLTF.

This clonotype appeared many times. This rearrangement joins TRBV12-3 or TRBV12-4 to TRBJ2-3; D gene unclear. The V gene lost 1 base and the J gene lost 7 bases, with 9 bases spanning the gap. The CDR3 loop spans 13 amino acids. This CDR3 is CASSLGLRHTQYF. CDR3 DNA sequence: TGTGCCAGCAGTTTAGGACTCCGGCATACGCAGTATTTT.

At least ten counts were recorded for this clonotype. This rearrangement joins TRBV12-3 or TRBV12-4 to TRBJ1-1, with 7 bases matching TRBD1. The V segment lost 7 bases and the J segment 6 bases; nucleotides outside the gene matches: 14. This CDR3 is built from 15 residues. CDR3 protein: CASKLDRPPGAEAFF. The CDR3 bases are TGTGCCAGCAAACTGGACAGGCCGCCGGGCGCTGAAGCTTTCTTT.

This clonotype was counted ten times or more. CDR3 coding DNA: TGTGCCAGCAGCGAGAGCTCCTACGAGCAGTACTTC. Translation gives CASSESSYEQYF. This rearrangement joins TRBV3-1 to TRBJ2-7; D unclear. Deletions cut 5 bases from V and 0 bases from J, with 5 bases between. Germline CDR1 and CDR2: LGHDT and YNNKEL (reference sequence). This CDR3 region has 12 residues.

The chain links TRBV28 to TRBJ2-4; possible D gene TRBD1, 6 bases. This CDR3 has 12 residues. Germline CDR1 MDHEN, CDR2 SYDVKM. V gave up 5 bases and J gave up 9 bases, with 11 bases separating them. The CDR3 DNA sequence: TGTGCCAGCAGTCCTCTAGGGGGCATTCAGTACTTC. Protein product: CASSPLGGIQYF.

This clonotype was picked up a small number of times. The chain has TRBV24-1 and TRBJ2-1; 8 bases agree with TRBD2. V was clipped by 2 bases and J by 1 base; unmatched bases: 6. This CDR3 region has 17 residues. Germline V lookup: CDR1 KGHDR, CDR2 SFDVKD. The CDR3 sequence is CATSDSGLAGSYNEQFF. The CDR3, as DNA: TGTGCCACCAGTGATTCTGGGTTAGCGGGGTCCTACAATGAGCAGTTCTTC.

This clonotype occurred many times. This chain uses TRBV6-1 with TRBJ1-5, with 7 bases matching TRBD1. The V gene end was trimmed by 0 bases and the J gene end by 7 bases; junction bases not matched to a gene: 9. Germline CDR1 MNHNS, CDR2 SASEGT. This CDR3 is built from 16 residues. The CDR3, as DNA: TGTGCCAGCAGTGAAGCGGGGACAGTGGTGTACCAGCCCCAGCATTTT. This encodes CASSEAGTVVYQPQHF.

The gene calls are TRBV28 and TRBJ2-1; 9 bases align to TRBD1. V shed 7 bases and J 4 bases; nucleotides not matched to a gene: 5. CDR1 and CDR2 from the germline V gene are MDHEN and SYDVKM. CDR3 length equals 14 residues. CDR3 region: CASKGQGFYNEQFF. The CDR3 nucleotides are TGTGCCAGCAAGGGACAGGGATTTTACAATGAGCAGTTCTTC.